Each of the 5 T cell receptor beta chains below was sequenced from the same sample in a study of OX40 agonist ivuxolimab in advanced cancers. TCRdb keeps only in-frame clones here, not all; method: immunoSEQ multiplex PCR. The table includes 55,000 or so clones, 80% to 90% detected once. The starting material was CD4+ or CD8+ T cells sorted from blood, obtained in a trial of the OX40 agonist ivuxolimab. The receptor source for this set is an adult with an advanced solid tumor such as melanoma, head and neck, liver or kidney cancer.

The chain carries TRBV2 and TRBJ1-6, with 10 bases matching TRBD1. Losses at the gene ends were 8 bases for V and 7 bases for J; bases not matched to a gene: 8. Per the germline V gene, CDR1 is SNHLY and CDR2 is FYNNEI. This CDR3 has 15 residues. CDR3 sequence reads: CASSYRDRGNSPLHF. The CDR3 region has the DNA TGTGCCAGCTCCTATCGGGACAGGGGAAATTCACCCCTCCACTTT. Looking up the rest from reference TRBV2 and TRBJ1-6 gives the full variable domain: EPEVTQTPSHQVTQMGQEVILRCVPISNHLYFYWYRQILGQKVEFLVSFYNNEISEKSEIFDDQFSVERPDGSNFTLKIRSTKLEDSAMYFCASSYRDRGNSPLHFGNGTRLTVT.

The chain is built from TRBV7-8 and TRBJ1-6; D unresolved. Germline V gene data show CDR1 as SGHVS and CDR2 as FQNEAQ. CDR3 size: 14 residues. Trimming cost V 3 bases and J 10 bases, with 13 bases left between them. The CDR3 region is CASSFSNLESPLHF. In nucleotides, the CDR3 is TGTGCCAGCAGCTTTTCGAACCTTGAATCACCCCTCCACTTT.

The chain links TRBV7-8 to TRBJ2-4; no clear D. Germline values: CDR1 SGHVS, CDR2 FQNEAQ. The V end was cut by 1 base, the J end by 7 bases, with 5 bases between. The CDR3 contains 12 residues. CDR3 residues: CASSLDRNIQYF. In nucleotides, the CDR3 is TGTGCCAGCAGCTTAGATCGTAACATTCAGTACTTC. The full variable domain, rest sourced from reference TRBV7-8 and TRBJ2-4, is GAGVSQSPRYKVAKRGQDVALRCDPISGHVSLFWYQQALGQGPEFLTYFQNEAQLDKSGLPSDRFFAERPEGSVSTLKIQRTQQEDSAVYLCASSLDRNIQYFGAGTRLSVL.

The rearrangement uses TRBV9 and TRBJ2-3; tentative D call: TRBD2 (6 bases). V gave up 4 bases and J gave up 0 bases, with 12 bases separating them. The CDR3 consists of 15 residues. Germline V CDR1 and CDR2: SGDLS, YYNGEE. CDR3 in amino acids: CASSTLGGSTDTQYF. The CDR3 nucleotides read TGTGCCAGCAGCACACTCGGGGGTAGCACAGATACGCAGTATTTT.

The V gene is TRBV19, the J gene TRBJ2-7, with D hard to call. Germline V gene sequence: CDR1 LNHDA, CDR2 SQIVND (reference sequence). CDR3 length: 14 amino acids. The ends were cut back, 6 bases at V and 0 bases at J, with 12 bases in the middle. The CDR3 sequence is CASRRQESSYEQYF. The DNA for the CDR3 is TGTGCCAGTAGAAGGCAGGAGAGCTCCTACGAGCAGTACTTC.